The T cell receptor beta chain under discussion was sequenced for a study of blood T cell repertoires in COVID-19. This CDR3 region has 13 residues. Trimming at V came to 4 bases and at J to 8 bases, leaving 5 bases not matched to a gene. Per germline, CDR1 MGHDK and CDR2 SYGVNS. TCRdb's table, derived via immunoSEQ multiplex PCR, lists solely in-frame clones and lacks some. The table includes about 220,000 clones, approximately 85% detected once. This clonotype originated in an older woman with COVID-19, enrolled during active disease. Sequencing was done on a sample of peripheral blood. The V and J genes are TRBV25-1 and TRBJ1-2; TRBD1 agrees at 9 bases. The DNA of the CDR3 is TGTGCCAGCAGTGTGGTAGGACAGGGGGGCTACACCTTC. The encoded protein is CASSVVGQGGYTF.